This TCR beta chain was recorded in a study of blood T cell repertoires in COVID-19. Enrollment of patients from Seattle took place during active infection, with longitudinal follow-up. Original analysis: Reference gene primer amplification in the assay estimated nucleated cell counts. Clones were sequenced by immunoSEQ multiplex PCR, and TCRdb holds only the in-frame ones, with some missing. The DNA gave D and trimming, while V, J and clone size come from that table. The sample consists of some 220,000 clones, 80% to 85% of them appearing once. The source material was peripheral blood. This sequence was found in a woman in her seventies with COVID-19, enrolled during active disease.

The CDR3: CASSRSGRAYQETQYF. CDR3 DNA sequence: TGTGCCAGTAGCAGGAGCGGGAGAGCGTACCAAGAGACCCAGTACTTC. This sequence joins TRBV19 and TRBJ2-5, with TRBD2 matching over 8 bases. V trimming: 6 bases; J trimming: 0 bases; junction bases outside the gene matches: 9. The germline V gene encodes CDR1 LNHDA and CDR2 SQIVND (reference sequence). The CDR3 is made up of 16 amino acids.